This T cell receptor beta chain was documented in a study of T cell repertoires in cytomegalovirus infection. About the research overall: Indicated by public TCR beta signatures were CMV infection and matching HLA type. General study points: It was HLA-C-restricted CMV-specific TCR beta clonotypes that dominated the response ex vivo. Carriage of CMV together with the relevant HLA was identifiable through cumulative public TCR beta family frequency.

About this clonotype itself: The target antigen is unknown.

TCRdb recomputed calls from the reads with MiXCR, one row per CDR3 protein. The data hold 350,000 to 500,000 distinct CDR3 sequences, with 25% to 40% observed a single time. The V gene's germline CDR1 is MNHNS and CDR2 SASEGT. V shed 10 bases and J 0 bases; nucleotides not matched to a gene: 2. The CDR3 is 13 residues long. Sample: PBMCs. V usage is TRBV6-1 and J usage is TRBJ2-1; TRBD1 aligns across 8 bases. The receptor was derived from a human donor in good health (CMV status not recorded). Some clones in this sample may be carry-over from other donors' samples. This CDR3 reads CATDRGSYNEQFF. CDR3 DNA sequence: TGTGCCACCGACAGGGGCTCCTACAATGAGCAGTTCTTC.